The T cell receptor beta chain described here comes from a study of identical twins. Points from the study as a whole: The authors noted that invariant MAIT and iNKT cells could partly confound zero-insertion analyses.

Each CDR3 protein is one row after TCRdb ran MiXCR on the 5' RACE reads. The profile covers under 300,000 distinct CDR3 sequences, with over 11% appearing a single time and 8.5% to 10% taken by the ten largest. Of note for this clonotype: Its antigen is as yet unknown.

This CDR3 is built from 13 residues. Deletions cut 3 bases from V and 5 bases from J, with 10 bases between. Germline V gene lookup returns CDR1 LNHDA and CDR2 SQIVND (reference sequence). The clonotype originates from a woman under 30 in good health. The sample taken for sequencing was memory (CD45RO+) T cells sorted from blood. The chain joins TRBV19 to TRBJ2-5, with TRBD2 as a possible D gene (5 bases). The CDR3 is CASSMRARETQYF. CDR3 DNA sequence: TGTGCCAGTAGTATGAGGGCAAGGGAGACCCAGTACTTC.